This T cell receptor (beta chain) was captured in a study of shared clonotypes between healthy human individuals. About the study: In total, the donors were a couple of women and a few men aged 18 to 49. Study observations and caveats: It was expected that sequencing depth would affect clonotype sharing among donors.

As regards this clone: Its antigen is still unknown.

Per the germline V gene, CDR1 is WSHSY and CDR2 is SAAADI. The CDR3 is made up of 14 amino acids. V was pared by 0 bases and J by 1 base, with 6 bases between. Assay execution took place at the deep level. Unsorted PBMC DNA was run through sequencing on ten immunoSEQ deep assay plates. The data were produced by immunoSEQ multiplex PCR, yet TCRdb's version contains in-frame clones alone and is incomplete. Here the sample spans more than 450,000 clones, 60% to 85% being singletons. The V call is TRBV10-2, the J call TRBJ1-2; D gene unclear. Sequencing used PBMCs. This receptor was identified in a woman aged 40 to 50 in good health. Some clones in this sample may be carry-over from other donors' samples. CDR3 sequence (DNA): TGCGCCAGCAGTGAGTCGAGGGTTAACTATGGCTACACCTTC. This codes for CASSESRVNYGYTF.